This TCR beta chain is drawn from a study of blood T cell repertoires in COVID-19. Study-wide context: Italy, Spain and the United States were the sources of the convalescent and acute COVID-19 samples.

Sequenced by immunoSEQ multiplex PCR; TCRdb stores in-frame clones only, minus some. The repertoire holds about 130,000 clones, with about four fifths as singletons. V trimming: 5 bases; J trimming: 10 bases; junction bases outside the gene matches: 8. The length of the CDR3 is 15 residues. Germline assignment: CDR1 LNHDA and CDR2 SQIVND (reference sequence). The chain has TRBV19 and TRBJ1-6, with 10 bases aligning to TRBD1. Material for sequencing was PBMCs or T cells enriched from blood (not recorded which). This receptor was identified in a man aged 45-65 years who had recovered from COVID-19. Here the CDR3 reads CASSAGQGNTSPLHF. The CDR3 nucleotides read TGTGCCAGTAGTGCGGGACAGGGGAACACCTCACCCCTCCACTTT.